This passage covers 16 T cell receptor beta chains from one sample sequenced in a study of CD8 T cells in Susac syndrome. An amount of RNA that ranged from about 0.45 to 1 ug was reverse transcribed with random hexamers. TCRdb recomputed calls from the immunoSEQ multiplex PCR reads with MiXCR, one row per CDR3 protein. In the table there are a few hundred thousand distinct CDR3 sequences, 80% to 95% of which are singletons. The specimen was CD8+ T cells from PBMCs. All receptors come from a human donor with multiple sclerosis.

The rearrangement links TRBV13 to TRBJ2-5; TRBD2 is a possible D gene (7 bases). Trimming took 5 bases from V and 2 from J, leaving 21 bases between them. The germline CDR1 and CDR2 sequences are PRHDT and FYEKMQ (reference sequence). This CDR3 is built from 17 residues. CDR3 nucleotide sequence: TGTGCCAGCAGCCTACTCGGAGGGGGGGTTCGGCAAGAGACCCAGTACTTC. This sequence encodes CASSLLGGGVRQETQYF.

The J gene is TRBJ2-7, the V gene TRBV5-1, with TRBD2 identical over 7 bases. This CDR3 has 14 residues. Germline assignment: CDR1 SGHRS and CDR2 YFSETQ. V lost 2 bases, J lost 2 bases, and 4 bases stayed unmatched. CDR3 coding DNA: TGCGCCAGCAGCTTCGCTAGCGGAACCTACGAGCAGTACTTC. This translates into CASSFASGTYEQYF.

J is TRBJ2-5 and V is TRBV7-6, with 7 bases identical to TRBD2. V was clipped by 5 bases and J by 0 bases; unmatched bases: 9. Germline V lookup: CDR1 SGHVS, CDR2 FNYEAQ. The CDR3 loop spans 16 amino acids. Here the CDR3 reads CASSALRGGNQETQYF. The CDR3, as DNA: TGTGCCAGCAGCGCCCTGAGGGGAGGGAACCAAGAGACCCAGTACTTC.

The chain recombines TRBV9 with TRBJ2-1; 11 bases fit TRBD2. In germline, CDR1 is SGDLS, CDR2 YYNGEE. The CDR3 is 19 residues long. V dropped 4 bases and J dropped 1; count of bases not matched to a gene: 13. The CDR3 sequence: CASSFLLAGGSDSYNEQFF. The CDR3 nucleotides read TGTGCCAGCAGCTTTCTTTTAGCGGGAGGGTCAGATTCCTACAATGAGCAGTTCTTC. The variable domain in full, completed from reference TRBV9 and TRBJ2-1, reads DSGVTQTPKHLITATGQRVTLRCSPRSGDLSVYWYQQSLDQGLQFLIQYYNGEERAKGNILERFSAQQFPDLHSELNLSSLELGDSALYFCASSFLLAGGSDSYNEQFFGPGTRLTVL.

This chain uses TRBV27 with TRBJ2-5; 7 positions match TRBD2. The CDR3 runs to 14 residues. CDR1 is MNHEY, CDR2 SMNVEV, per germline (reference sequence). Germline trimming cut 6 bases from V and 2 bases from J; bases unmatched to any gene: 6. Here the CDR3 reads CASRNLRGQETQYF. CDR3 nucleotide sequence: TGTGCCAGCAGAAACTTGCGGGGGCAAGAGACCCAGTACTTC.

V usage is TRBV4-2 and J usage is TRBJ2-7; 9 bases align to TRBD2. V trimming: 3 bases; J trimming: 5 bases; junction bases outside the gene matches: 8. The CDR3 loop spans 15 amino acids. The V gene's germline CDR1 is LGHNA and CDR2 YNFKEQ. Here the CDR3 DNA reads TGTGCCAGCAGCCATTTACTAGCGGGCATGAACGAGCAGTACTTC. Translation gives CASSHLLAGMNEQYF.

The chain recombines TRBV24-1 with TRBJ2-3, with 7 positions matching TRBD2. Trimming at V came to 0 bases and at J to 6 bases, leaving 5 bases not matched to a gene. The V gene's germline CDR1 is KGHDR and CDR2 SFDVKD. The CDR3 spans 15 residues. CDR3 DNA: TGTGCCACCAGTGATTTGCTGGGTAGCGGGGATACGCAGTATTTT. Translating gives CATSDLLGSGDTQYF.

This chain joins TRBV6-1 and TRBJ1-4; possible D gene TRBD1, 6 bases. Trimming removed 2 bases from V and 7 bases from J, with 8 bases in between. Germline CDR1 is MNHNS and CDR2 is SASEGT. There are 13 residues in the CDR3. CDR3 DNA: TGTGCCAGCAGTGAATGGACAGCTGAAAAACTGTTTTTT. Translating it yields CASSEWTAEKLFF.

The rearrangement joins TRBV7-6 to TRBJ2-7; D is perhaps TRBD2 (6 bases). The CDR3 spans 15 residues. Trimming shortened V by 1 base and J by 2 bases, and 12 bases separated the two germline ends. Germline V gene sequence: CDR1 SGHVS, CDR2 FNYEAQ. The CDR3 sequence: CASSLETGGTYEQYF. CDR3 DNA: TGTGCCAGCAGCTTAGAAACAGGAGGGACCTACGAGCAGTACTTC.

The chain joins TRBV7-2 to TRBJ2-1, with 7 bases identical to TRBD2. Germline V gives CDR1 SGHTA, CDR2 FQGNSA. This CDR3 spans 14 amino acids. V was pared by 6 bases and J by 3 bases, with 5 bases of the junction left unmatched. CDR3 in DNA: TGTGCCAGCAGTCCAAGCGGGAACTACAATGAGCAGTTCTTC. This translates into CASSPSGNYNEQFF.

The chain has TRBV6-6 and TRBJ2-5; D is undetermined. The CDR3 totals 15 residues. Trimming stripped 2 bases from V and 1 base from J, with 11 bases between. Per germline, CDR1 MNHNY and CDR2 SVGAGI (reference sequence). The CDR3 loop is CASSYQDGPQETQYF. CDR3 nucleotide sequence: TGTGCCAGCAGTTACCAGGACGGACCCCAAGAGACCCAGTACTTC.

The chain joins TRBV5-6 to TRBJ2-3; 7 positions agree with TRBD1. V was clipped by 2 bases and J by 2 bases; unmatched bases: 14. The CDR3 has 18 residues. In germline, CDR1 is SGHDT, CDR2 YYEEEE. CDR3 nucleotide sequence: TGTGCCAGCAGCTTCCTAGTACACATTAAGGGGGCCACAGATACGCAGTATTTT. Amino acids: CASSFLVHIKGATDTQYF.

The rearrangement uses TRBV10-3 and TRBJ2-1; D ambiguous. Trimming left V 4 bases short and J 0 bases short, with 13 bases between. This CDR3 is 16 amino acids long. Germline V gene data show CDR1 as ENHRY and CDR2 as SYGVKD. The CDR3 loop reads CAISGQTSSSYNEQFF. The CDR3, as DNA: TGTGCCATCAGTGGGCAGACGTCGAGCTCCTACAATGAGCAGTTCTTC.

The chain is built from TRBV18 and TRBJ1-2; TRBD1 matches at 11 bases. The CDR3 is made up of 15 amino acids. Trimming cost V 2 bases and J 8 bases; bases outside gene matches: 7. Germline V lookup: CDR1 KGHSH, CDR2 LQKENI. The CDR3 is CASSPEDRGPLGYTF. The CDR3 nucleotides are TGTGCCAGCTCACCAGAGGACAGGGGGCCGCTGGGCTACACCTTC.

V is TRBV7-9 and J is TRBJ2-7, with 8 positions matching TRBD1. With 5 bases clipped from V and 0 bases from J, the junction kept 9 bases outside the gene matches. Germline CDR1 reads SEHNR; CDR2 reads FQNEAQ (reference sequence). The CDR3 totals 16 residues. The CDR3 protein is CASSPGTGLDSYEQYF. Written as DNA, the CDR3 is TGTGCCAGCAGCCCCGGGACAGGTTTGGACTCCTACGAGCAGTACTTC.

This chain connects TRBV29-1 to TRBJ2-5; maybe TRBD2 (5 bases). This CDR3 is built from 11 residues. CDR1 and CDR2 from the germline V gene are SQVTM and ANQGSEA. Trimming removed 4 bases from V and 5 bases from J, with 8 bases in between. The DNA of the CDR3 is TGCAGCGTTGGGACTCAGGAGACCCAGTACTTC. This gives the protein CSVGTQETQYF.